This entry is about one T cell receptor beta chain. As yet, its antigen is unknown. The source of the sample is a study of OX40 agonist ivuxolimab in advanced cancers. In the study overall: The patients' treatment was ivuxolimab, an agonistic anti-OX40 (CD134) antibody.

General observations from the study: By week 6 at 0.1 to 3.0 mg/kg, blood CD4+ and CD8+ T cells had expanded clonally.

Generated by immunoSEQ multiplex PCR, the TCRdb table keeps only in-frame clones and is missing some. Of 15,000 to 20,000 clones listed, 78% were seen once; the top ten hold roughly 30%. In germline, CDR1 is MDHEN, CDR2 SYDVKM. The CDR3 is 13 amino acids. Trimming took off 4 bases at V and 8 bases at J, with 14 bases between the two ends. The input for sequencing was CD4+ or CD8+ T cells sorted from blood, taken in a trial of the OX40 agonist ivuxolimab. This chain uses TRBV28 with TRBJ1-1; D gene uncertain. The TCR sequence derives from an adult with an advanced solid tumor such as melanoma, head and neck, liver or kidney cancer. Here the CDR3 reads CASSSLRGREAFF. The CDR3 DNA is TGTGCCAGCAGTTCACTCCGAGGAAGGGAAGCTTTCTTT. The whole variable domain, remainder taken from reference TRBV28 and TRBJ1-1, is DVKVTQSSRYLVKRTGEKVFLECVQDMDHENMFWYRQDPGLGLRLIYFSYDVKMKEKGDIPEGYSVSREKKERFSLILESASTNQTSMYLCASSSLRGREAFFGQGTRLTVV.